This TCR beta chain was recorded in a study of cytomegalovirus exposure and HLA in healthy donors (dated by TCRdb to the late 2010s). About the study as a whole: An earlier analysis of approximately 550 of the donors reported 250 to 350 Gb of sequence data and roughly 100 million unique TCR beta sequences from roughly 200 million T cells. A later genetic analysis used genome-wide SNP genotypes for about 60% of the roughly 700 donors, treating that subset as a discovery cohort. HLA typing covered class I and class II loci at four-digit resolution. An earlier analysis of several hundred of the donors applied high-throughput TCR beta sequencing to assess whether each TCR beta V gene segment acted as functional or pseudogenic. All discovery cohort repertoires had been generated on a single sequencing platform. The number of donors typed differed by locus, with roughly 620-630 for A, B, C, DRB1 and DQB1, around 500 for DQA1, about 610 for DPA1, and some 440 for DPB1. The genetic ancestry cluster associated with self-reported Caucasian donors included 80% to 90% of the roughly 410 genotyped donors. About 300 gigabases of sequencing data and approximately 80 million unique TCR sequences were included in an early release covering several hundred HLA-typed donors. Alongside the repertoire data, information on donor age, sex, ethnicity and CMV serostatus was compiled. In the later analysis, no new phenotypic data were used to find candidate immune exposures; instead, reliance was placed on TCR beta sequences and their occurrence across donors. To study patterns of TCR occurrence, a later analysis re-analyzed previously published TCR beta repertoires from just over 650 donors and added high-resolution HLA genotyping. High-throughput TCR immunosequencing, statistical association of individual TCRs with disease status, and machine learning were combined to predict cytomegalovirus infection status. On average, approximately 250,000 unique TCR beta nucleotide sequences were sequenced per donor among about 400 genotyped donors of the cohort, with approximately 18% of those sequences being non-productive. The study was designed to test whether signatures of past pathogen exposure could be identified by cataloging public T cell receptors. Along with the approximately 700-subject first cohort, a separate validation cohort of over 90 different subjects was used. Five DR-DQ haplotypes were handled as single units for association and clustering, since linkage in the cohort was strong. The T cell repertoires of some 700 subjects were profiled by immunosequencing and related to cytomegalovirus serostatus.

Library preparation used the immunoSEQ multiplex PCR assay. For the multiplex PCR, a mixture combining 60 forward primers for TCR Vbeta segments and 13 reverse primers for TCR Jbeta segments was used. The CDR3 region of rearranged TCR beta genes was amplified from genomic DNA with a multiplex PCR assay. On the Illumina HiSeq System, the amplified TCR beta libraries were sequenced as 87-base-pair reads. The authors processed their data as follows. In a later analysis, tens of millions of unique TCR beta chains were counted across the roughly 670 repertoires, and approximately 11 million of these chains were shared by at least two donors. Raw reads were error-corrected and collapsed into unique sequences by a nearest-neighbor algorithm in which closely related sequences were merged to remove PCR and sequencing errors. To assign V, D and J gene segments, CDR3 sequences were aligned to IMGT reference sequences. For a sequence to be retained, a match of at least six nucleotides was required to both a V gene segment and a J gene segment. Rearrangements were classified as productive when the CDR3 lacked stop codons and remained in frame with V and J, and all other rearrangements were classified as non-productive. CDR3 was defined according to IMGT convention as the region running from the second conserved V-encoded cysteine to the conserved J-encoded phenylalanine. The earlier analysis of 587 of the donors excluded sequences that lacked an unambiguous match to a single V gene segment. An earlier analysis of approximately 590 of the donors called V segments functional above 56.7% productive rearrangements and segregating when the between-donor standard deviation exceeded 5%. A statistical classification framework was developed to diagnose cytomegalovirus status using the catalog of TCR beta chain sequences. In a later analysis, TCR nucleotide sequences were compared against IMGT/GENE-DB human TR gene sequences so that V and J genes could be assigned. A later analysis assigned CDR3 sequences and most-parsimonious VDJ recombination scenarios with the TCRdist pipeline. In a later analysis, every TCR beta chain was defined by the combination of its CDR3 amino acid sequence and its V-gene family, and reads without a unique V-gene family were dropped. As a way to deal with suspected cross-contamination and a sequencing artifact, a later analysis dropped 592 nucleotide sequences that were highly shared and had low generation probability. For each public chain, a later analysis derived a clonal expansion index from normalized ranks of inferred template counts within each repertoire. In a later analysis, generation probabilities were computed using a VDJ recombination model fitted to out-of-frame rearrangements, and the results were checked against IGoR. In a later analysis, hypergeometric tests were used to score TCR-TCR, TCR-HLA and TCR-CMV co-occurrence, with a repertoire-size bias correction applied to TCR pairs. In a later analysis, false discovery rates were estimated by permuting HLA or CMV assignments 20 times. In a later analysis, co-occurring TCRs were grouped using DBSCAN, with TCRdist sequence similarity added in when clustering inside HLA-allele-positive subsets. Repertoires with fewer than 30,000 or more than 120,000 public chains, plus five repertoires with anomalous nucleotide sharing, were excluded from co-occurrence clustering. Not all clones reach the TCRdb copy of this immuneACCESS table, which keeps in-frame sequences only. Checked studies attribute under half of the gap to unresolved V genes and leave the rest unexplained. Clone size and the V and J calls come from that table; the DNA yielded D and trimming. Counted in this sample were 100,000 to 150,000 clones; about 80% of them appeared once. In total, the top ten clones hold roughly 9.6% of the sample.

About this clone itself: The antigen this receptor binds is unknown. No much larger clone exists at a distance of one base, and base qualities are not known.

The germline V gene supplies CDR1 SGHTA and CDR2 FQGTGA. For this chain, trimming is 1 base at the V end and 5 bases at the J end, and the number of junction bases without a gene match is 4. The CDR3 spans 16 residues, from the cysteine through the phenylalanine. Of the read, only the CDR3 DNA is kept; its 48 bases are in frame from base 1. The cohort was made up of 650 to 700 healthy bone marrow donors. At the time of sampling, every cohort member was nominally healthy, though immune exposures that went unrecorded were likely present. The donor was CMV seropositive and belonged to the group of more than 250 seropositive cohort members. Every donor gave a peripheral blood sample, and the peripheral blood mononuclear cells from that sample were used for TCR beta sequencing. Genomic DNA was extracted from the blood cell samples with the Qiagen DNeasy Blood Extraction Kit. What the authors observed across the whole study: A later genetic analysis associated a missense DCLRE1C variant with V-gene and J-gene trimming of TCR beta chains, and an independent cohort replicated the association. In the study, 150 to 200 TCR beta chains were listed as associated with cytomegalovirus. According to the authors, the approach could potentially be generalized to other disease states and immunological phenotypes. Over 15 rarely observed V segments, including chromosome 9 orphons, were excluded from the earlier analysis of almost 600 of the donors because counts were too low. In vitro tests confirmed that a few of the cytomegalovirus-associated TCR beta chains recognize cytomegalovirus antigens. A later analysis found that TCR association rates varied across HLA loci, with DRB1 alleles showing the most associated TCRs and HLA-C alleles the fewest. In a later analysis, HLA-associated TCR beta chains showed more clonal expansion and lower generation probabilities than non-associated chains that were equally common. A cluster of highly shared sequence variants was judged likely to be a technical artifact of the sequencing pipeline. Correlated functional status among segregating V segments might reflect linkage disequilibrium, but an unknown experimental factor could not be ruled out. The classifier was reported to diagnose cytomegalovirus status with high specificity and sensitivity in both the original and validation cohorts. A further reported finding was that TCR beta sequences accurately predicted the HLA-A and HLA-B alleles for most subjects in the first cohort. Some IMGT-functional V segments, including TRBV6-2 and TRBV6-3, could not be distinguished by the 87-base-pair reads and were therefore excluded. Only TCR beta chains were sequenced in this cohort, and the absence of alpha or paired-chain data limited detectable features. Compared with the approximately 700-donor mean, donors in an Asian-associated ancestry cluster had fewer N-insertions in productive TCRs, according to a later genetic analysis. The only immune exposure information available for the cohort was CMV serostatus. Sequencing depth was assumed to be roughly uniform across donors in the presence/absence analyses, though that assumption may not hold. Most TCR sequences were seen in very few donors, while some public TCRs were found in many individuals. Specific HLA alleles were associated with more than 15,000 TCR beta sequences at a false discovery rate of 0.05 in a later analysis. According to a later analysis, parvovirus B19, influenza, CMV and Epstein-Barr virus appeared linked to several top co-occurrence clusters. In a later analysis, most CMV-associated TCR beta chains were found to appear HLA-restricted, with HLA associations seemingly driven largely by CMV exposure. In an earlier analysis of some 540 of the donors, most TCR beta V segments appeared in productive rearrangements about 90% or about 30% of the time, broadly matching IMGT annotations. Because some donors lacked HLA typing at each locus, the association tests relied only on the typed subset. When HLA alleles, especially DR and DQ, strongly co-occurred, attributing TCR associations to individual alleles was difficult.

The rearrangement joined TRBV7-3 to TRBJ2-1; TRBD1 fits 11 bases in the junction. What was sequenced was PBMCs. This sequence was found in a man younger than 45 in good health and CMV-seropositive. The CDR3 reads CASSLRGQGDHNEQFF. The nucleotide sequence reads as follows: TGTGCCAGCAGCTTAAGGGGACAGGGGGACCACAATGAGCAGTTCTTC.